This T cell receptor beta chain comes out of a study of response to subunit inactivated influenza vaccine. The study's findings and limits: Authors suggested each seasonal flu vaccination may recruit only limited numbers of new T cells.

TCRdb reanalysed the RT-PCR reads using MiXCR and keeps one entry per CDR3 protein. Here the sample spans more than 150,000 distinct CDR3 sequences, around 11% being singletons. The CDR3 sequence is 13 residues long. Trimming at V came to 6 bases and at J to 6 bases, leaving 4 bases not matched to a gene. This clonotype was seen at least ten times. What it recognizes is unknown. The clonotype comes from a man between 50 and 75 years old who received an inactivated influenza vaccine. This material consisted of CD8+ T cells sorted from PBMCs, taken about 23 months after vaccination. The chain uses TRBV12-3 or TRBV12-4 and TRBJ1-2; 10 bases are a match to TRBD1. CDR3 bases: TGTGCCAGCAGCCACGGGACAGGGGATGGCTACACCTTC. It codes for CASSHGTGDGYTF.